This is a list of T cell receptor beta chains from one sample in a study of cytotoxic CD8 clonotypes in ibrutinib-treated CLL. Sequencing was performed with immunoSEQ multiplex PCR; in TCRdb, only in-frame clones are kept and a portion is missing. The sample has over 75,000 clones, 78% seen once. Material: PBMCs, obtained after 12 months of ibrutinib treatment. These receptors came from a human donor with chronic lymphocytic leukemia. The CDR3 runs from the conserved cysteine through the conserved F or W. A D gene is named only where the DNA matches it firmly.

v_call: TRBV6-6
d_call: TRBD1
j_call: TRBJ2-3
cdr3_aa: CASSYSRDRGTDTQYF

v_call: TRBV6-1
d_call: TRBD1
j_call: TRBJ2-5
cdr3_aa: CASSRTGKETQYF

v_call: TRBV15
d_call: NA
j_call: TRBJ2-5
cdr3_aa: CATSRDPKGYQETQYF

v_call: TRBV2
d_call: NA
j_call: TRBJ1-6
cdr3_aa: CASIRQTNSPLHF

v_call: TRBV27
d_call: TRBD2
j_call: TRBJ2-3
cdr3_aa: CASRPLAITSRGGTDTQYF

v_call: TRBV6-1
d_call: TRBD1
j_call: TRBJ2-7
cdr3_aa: CASGRQGASYEQYF

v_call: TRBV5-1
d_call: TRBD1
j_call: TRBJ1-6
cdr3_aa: CASSVTGYESPLHF

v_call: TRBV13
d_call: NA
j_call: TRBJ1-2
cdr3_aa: CASSLQENYGYTF

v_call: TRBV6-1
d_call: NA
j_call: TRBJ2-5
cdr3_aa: CASSLDYQETQYF

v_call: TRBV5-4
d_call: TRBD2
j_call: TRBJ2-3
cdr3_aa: CATDSGGRSDTQYF

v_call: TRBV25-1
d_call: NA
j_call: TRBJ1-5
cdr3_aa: CASSEFPGEGGSNQPQHF

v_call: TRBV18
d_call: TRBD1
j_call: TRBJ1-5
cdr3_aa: CASSPPGQGYNQPQHF

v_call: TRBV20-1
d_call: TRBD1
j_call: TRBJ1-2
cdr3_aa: CSARTGRGYTF

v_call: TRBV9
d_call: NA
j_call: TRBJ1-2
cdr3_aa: CASSVQGTNYGYTF

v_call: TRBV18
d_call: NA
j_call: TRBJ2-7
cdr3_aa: CASSPRQGSYEQYF

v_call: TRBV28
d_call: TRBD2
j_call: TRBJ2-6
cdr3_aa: CAIREGSGANVLTF

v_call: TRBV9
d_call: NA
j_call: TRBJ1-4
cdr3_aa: CASSVEEGPRLF

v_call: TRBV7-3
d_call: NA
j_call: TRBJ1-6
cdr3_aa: CARYRTLSYNSPLHF

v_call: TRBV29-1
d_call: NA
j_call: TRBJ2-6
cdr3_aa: CSVRDAGANVLTF

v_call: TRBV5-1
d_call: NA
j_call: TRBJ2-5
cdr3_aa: CASSLDTRAVETQYF

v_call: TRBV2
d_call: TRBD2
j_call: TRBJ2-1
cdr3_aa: CASSGPGTSGGVEQFF

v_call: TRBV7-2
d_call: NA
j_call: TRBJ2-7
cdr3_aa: CASSLGDPYEQYF

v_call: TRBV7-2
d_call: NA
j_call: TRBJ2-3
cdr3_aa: CASSTGTSTDTQYF

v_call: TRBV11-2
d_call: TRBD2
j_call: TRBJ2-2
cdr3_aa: CASSWTSGGNTGELFF

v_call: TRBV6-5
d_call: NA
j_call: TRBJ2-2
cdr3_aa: CASSNQGLAGELFF

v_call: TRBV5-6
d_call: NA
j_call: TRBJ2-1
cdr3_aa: CASSLEPDFPLSNEQFF

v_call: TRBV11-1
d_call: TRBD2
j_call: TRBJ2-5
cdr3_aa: CASSLVLAGQETQYF

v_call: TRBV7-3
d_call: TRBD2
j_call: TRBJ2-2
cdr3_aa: CASSLGTSGGLTGELFF

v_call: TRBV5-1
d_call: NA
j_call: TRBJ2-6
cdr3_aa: CASSLKTQEAGANVLTF

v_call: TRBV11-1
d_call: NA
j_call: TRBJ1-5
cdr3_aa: CASSLERSATGQPQHF

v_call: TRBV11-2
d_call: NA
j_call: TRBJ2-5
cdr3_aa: CASSLVARGTQYF

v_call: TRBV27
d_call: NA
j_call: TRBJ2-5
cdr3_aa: CASSPQNLYGAAQYF

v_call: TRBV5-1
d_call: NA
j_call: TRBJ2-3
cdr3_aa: CASSPWQGTDTQYF

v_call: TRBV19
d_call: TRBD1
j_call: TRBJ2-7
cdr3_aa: CASSISGTGDRYEQYF

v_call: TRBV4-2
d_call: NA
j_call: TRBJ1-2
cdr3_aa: CASSQGSIGYGYTF

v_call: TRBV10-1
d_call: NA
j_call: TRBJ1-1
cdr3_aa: CASSMNTEAFF

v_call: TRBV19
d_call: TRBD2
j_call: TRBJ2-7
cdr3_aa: CASAGGMPFYEQYF

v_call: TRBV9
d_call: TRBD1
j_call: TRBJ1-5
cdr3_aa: CASSVAWDRGRNQPQHF

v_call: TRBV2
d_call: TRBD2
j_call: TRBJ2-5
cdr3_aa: CASSDRAGAFGETQYF

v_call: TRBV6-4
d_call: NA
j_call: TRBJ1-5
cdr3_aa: CASEVSPQPQHF

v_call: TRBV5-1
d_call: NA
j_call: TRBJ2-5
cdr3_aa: CASSLASSRGETQYF